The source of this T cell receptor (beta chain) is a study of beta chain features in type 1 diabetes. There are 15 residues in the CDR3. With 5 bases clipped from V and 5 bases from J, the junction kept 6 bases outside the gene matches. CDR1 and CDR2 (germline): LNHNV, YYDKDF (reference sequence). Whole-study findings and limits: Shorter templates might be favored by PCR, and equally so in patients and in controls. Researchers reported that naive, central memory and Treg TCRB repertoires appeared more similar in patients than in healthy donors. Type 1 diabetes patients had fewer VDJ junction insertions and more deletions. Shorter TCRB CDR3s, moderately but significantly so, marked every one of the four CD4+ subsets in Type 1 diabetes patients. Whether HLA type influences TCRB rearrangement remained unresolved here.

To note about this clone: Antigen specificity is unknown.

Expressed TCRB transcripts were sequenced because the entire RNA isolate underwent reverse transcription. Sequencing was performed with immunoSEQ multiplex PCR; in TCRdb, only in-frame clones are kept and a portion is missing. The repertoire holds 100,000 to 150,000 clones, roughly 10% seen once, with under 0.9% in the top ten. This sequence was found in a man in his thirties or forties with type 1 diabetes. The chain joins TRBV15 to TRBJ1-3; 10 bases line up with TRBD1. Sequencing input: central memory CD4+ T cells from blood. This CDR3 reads CATSRQGAERNTIYF. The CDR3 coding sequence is TGTGCCACCAGCCGACAGGGGGCTGAGAGAAACACCATATATTTT.